This T cell receptor (beta chain) is drawn from a study of follicular helper T cells after annual influenza vaccination. Across the whole study: For some subjects, blood spans the 2013-2014, 2014-2015 and 2015-2016 annual vaccinations.

Specified time point: 2014-2015 season, 7 days after vaccination. Each time point used about 40 to 100 mL of blood. This clone was counted between two and nine times. The antigen remains undetermined. The CDR3 extends over 12 amino acids. Germline-derived CDR1 and CDR2 are MNHEY and SVGAGI. Trimming took 11 bases from V and 5 from J, leaving 16 bases between them. Findings of the study overall: Successive annual vaccinations recalled a recurrent oligoclonal ICOS+CD38+ cTfh response with influenza-specific clonotypes.

The assay was immunoSEQ multiplex PCR, and TCRdb's table has in-frame clones only and misses some. In the table there are several thousand clones, 70% to 90% of which are singletons. The specimen comprised CXCR5+ CD38- circulating T follicular helper cells from blood, sampled 7 days after influenza vaccination. Subset reported: circulating Tfh, non-naive CD4+CXCR5+PD-1+ (ICOS+CD38+ or ICOS-CD38-). This chain links TRBV6-5 with TRBJ2-7, with D possibly being TRBD1 (6 bases). This receptor was identified in an adult who received the influenza vaccine. The CDR3, as DNA: TGTGCCGAAGGTCAGGGGCGGGACGAGCAGTACTTC. Amino acids: CAEGQGRDEQYF.